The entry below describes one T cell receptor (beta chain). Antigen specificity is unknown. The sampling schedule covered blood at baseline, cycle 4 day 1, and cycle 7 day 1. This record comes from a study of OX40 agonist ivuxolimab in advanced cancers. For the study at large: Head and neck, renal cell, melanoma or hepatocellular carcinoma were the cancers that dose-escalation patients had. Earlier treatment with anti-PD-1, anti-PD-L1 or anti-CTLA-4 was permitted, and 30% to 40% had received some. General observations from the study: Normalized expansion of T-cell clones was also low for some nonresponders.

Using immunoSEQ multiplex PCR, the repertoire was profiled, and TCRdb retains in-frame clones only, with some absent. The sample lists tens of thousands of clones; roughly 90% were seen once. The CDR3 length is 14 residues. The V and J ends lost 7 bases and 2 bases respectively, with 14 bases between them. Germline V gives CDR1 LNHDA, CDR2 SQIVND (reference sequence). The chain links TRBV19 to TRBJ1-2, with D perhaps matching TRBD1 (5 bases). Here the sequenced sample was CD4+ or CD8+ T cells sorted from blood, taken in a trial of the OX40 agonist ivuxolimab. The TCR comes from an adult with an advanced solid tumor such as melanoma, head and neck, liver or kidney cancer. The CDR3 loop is CASIPGAGNYGYTF. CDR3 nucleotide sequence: TGTGCCAGTATACCCGGGGCAGGGAACTATGGCTACACCTTC.